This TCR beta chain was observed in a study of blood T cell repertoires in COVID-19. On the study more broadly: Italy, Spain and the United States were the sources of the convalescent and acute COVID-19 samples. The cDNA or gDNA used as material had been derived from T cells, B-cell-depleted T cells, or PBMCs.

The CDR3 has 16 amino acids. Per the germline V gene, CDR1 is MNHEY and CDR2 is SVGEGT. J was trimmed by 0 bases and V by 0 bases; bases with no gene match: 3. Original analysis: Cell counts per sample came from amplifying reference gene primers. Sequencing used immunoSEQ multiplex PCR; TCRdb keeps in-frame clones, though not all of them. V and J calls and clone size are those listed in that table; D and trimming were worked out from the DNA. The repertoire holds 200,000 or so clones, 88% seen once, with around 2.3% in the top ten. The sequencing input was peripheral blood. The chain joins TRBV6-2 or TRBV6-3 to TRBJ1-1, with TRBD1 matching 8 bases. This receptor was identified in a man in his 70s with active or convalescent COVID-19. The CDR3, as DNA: TGTGCCAGCAGTTACTCGCAGGGGGCTGTGAACACTGAAGCTTTCTTT. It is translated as CASSYSQGAVNTEAFF.